These 2 T cell receptor beta chains originate from one sample sequenced in a study of resident and recirculating memory T cells in vitiligo. The table came from immunoSEQ multiplex PCR; TCRdb's copy has only in-frame clones and leaves some out. This sample has tens of thousands of clones, with just over 90% found just once. The sequencing input was blood. The origin of the receptors is a male donor with vitiligo.

The rearrangement links TRBV28 to TRBJ1-4, with D possibly TRBD1 on 5 matching bases. The CDR3 totals 14 residues. From germline, CDR1 is MDHEN and CDR2 SYDVKM. Trimming removed 3 bases at V and 8 bases at J, with 13 bases between. CDR3 DNA: TGTGCCAGCAGTTTGGGGCCCGTCCAAGAAAAACTGTTTTTT. Translation: CASSLGPVQEKLFF.

The genes are TRBV11-3 and TRBJ2-7, with TRBD2 as a possible D gene (5 bases). CDR1 is SGHNT, CDR2 YENEEA, per germline. V was trimmed by 4 bases and J by 0 bases, leaving 10 bases between them. The CDR3 length is 14 residues. The CDR3 loop reads CASSSVDYSYEQYF. CDR3 coding DNA: TGTGCCAGCAGCTCTGTCGACTACTCCTACGAGCAGTACTTC. Full variable domain (rest looked up from reference TRBV11-3 and TRBJ2-7): EAGVVQSPRYKIIEKKQPVAFWCNPISGHNTLYWYLQNLGQGPELLIRYENEEAVDDSQLPKDRFSAERLKGVDSTLKIQPAELGDSAVYLCASSSVDYSYEQYFGPGTRLTVT.